This T cell receptor beta chain originates from a study of vaccination effects on CD4 cells after COVID-19 (dated by TCRdb to 2022 to 2024). Study-level background: Each participant received two doses of an mRNA SARS-CoV-2 vaccine, either BNT162b2 or mRNA-1273. In both COVID-19 convalescent patients and infection-naive vaccine recipients, the study compared SARS-CoV-2 spike-specific CD4+ TCR repertoires from before mRNA vaccination with those from after it. Altogether, some 11 COVID-19 convalescent patients and a few SARS-CoV-2-naive healthy vaccine recipients made up the full study. Cultures from other donors in the study were sequenced using the Oncomine TCR Beta short-read assay on an Illumina iSeq 100. The paper's findings and limits, for the study overall: Clones induced by infection and clones induced by vaccination both contracted markedly at late timepoints after vaccination, which fits with T cell responses waning over time. In healthy vaccine recipients, vaccine-induced clones were almost all SARS-CoV-2 mono-reactive, with only 1 of 255 cross-reactive with common cold coronaviruses. Limitations of the study were the small number of convalescent patients and the absence of early post-infection timepoints.

Preparation of the library involved the immunoSEQ multiplex PCR assay. DNA from the cultured, isolated CD4+ T cells was subjected to TCR beta CDR3 sequencing. Regarding the original processing steps: Non-productive TCR sequences were discarded, and reads were trimmed to the CDR3 region, with only CDR3s of 7 or more amino acids retained. The MANAFEST web app was used to identify antigen-specific clonotypes by comparing expansion in peptide wells with expansion in reference cultures. For clones to be considered positive, expansion at FDR<0.05 versus reference and all other wells, an odds ratio above 5, and a frequency above 0.1% in two replicate wells were required. Clonotypes significantly expanded in SARS-CoV-2 spike wells and in at least one common cold coronavirus spike condition were defined as cross-reactive. CDR3 similarity was assessed by Levenshtein distance using the stringdist R package, and unrooted trees were constructed with ape in R 3.6.1. Here the immuneACCESS table is served through TCRdb, limited to in-frame sequences with V and J called. Missing clones are a known gap in these copies; in checked studies unresolved V genes cover under half, and the rest lacks a known reason. The V and J calls and clone size are taken from that table; D and trimming were inferred from the DNA. In all, the sample holds tens of thousands of clones, and about three quarters of those were seen once. About an eighth of the sample comes from the top ten.

As for this clone: The antigen it binds to is not known. No base-level quality is on record; no much larger clone is a single base apart.

CDR1 MDHEN and CDR2 SYDVKM are derived from the germline V gene. CDR3 length: 14 amino acids, cysteine to phenylalanine. Only the CDR3 DNA stays, 42 bases, in frame from base 1. A distance of 11 bases separates the germline ends of V and J, which lose 4 bases and 2 bases respectively. To identify antigen-specific CD4+ T cell clonotypes by their expansion, the ViraFEST assay first stimulated PBMC with viral peptide pools and then applied TCR sequencing. After less than 13 days of culture, CD4+ T cells were isolated with the EasySep CD4+ T cell isolation kit. The absence of prior SARS-CoV-2 infection in healthy vaccine recipients was confirmed by negative nucleocapsid antibodies before and after vaccination. Each well held roughly 2.2 million PBMC cultured in IMDM containing roughly 5.1% human AB serum, roughly 9.6 IU/ml IL-2 and gentamicin, along with around 9.1 ug/ml peptides. Half of the culture medium was replaced with fresh IL-2-containing medium on days 3 and 7. Each peptide stimulation condition was cultured in triplicate wells unless otherwise noted. PBMC were separated from whole blood using Ficoll-Paque Plus gradient centrifugation and were then either cryopreserved at -140C or used fresh. The overlapping peptide pools covered the spike proteins of SARS-CoV-2 as well as those of the common cold coronaviruses HCoV-NL63, HCoV-OC43 and HCoV-229E. The QIAamp micro DNA kit was used to extract genomic DNA from the cultured CD4+ T cells.

This receptor chain uses TRBV28 and TRBJ1-2, with no reliable assignment of the D segment. This sequence originates from a human donor who received a COVID-19 vaccine. This sample comprised CD4+ T cells from PBMCs cultured with HCoV-229E spike peptides, obtained before COVID-19 vaccination. The label giving this sample's cell subset or site can be read as: HCoV-229E spike overlapping peptide pool stimulation. The CDR3 has the sequence CASSSPSGNYGYTF. The sequenced DNA is TGTGCCAGCAGTTCCCCCTCGGGGAACTATGGCTACACCTTC.